This T cell receptor (beta chain) is from a study of human T cells and chemical hapten exposure (TCRdb year 2021). Study-wide context: For sensitization, 2% DPC in acetone was applied to a roughly 2 cm by roughly 2 cm area of upper inner arm skin. Patch testing was performed on the upper back with Finn chambers containing 0.01% DPC, and the patch tests were scored after 6 days according to International Contact Dermatitis Research Group standards. For TCR sequencing, blood came from 25 to 35 alopecia patients at anywhere from one to four time points (pre-sensitization, 2, 6 and 24 weeks). Libraries were combined into a pool for sequencing, and differences in TCR yield between samples came mainly from small differences in library volumes within the pool. Alopecia areata with under or over 50% scalp involvement, alopecia totalis and alopecia universalis were represented in the patient cohort, which was mostly female. Peripheral blood TCR repertoire changes were tracked in vivo in alopecia patients during primary and secondary sensitization to the hapten diphenylcyclopropenone (DPC). Throughout the study period of roughly five months, patients also received therapeutic DPC doses to the scalp every week. Blood samples were taken from patients before sensitization (week 0) and at 2, 6 and about 24 weeks after DPC sensitization. The paper's findings and limits, for the study overall: The number of PT1 expanded TCRs positively correlated with patch test score, significant at thresholds 8, 16 and 32 but not 4. No change with DPC sensitization was found in the number of TCRs above 1 in 1000 frequency, and no evidence of global repertoire structure alterations was found. Because all patients had alopecia, a presumed autoimmune disease, the immune response of the patients might differ from that of healthy individuals. Expanded TCRs formed significantly more large CDR3 similarity clusters than pre-sensitization or healthy control sets, consistent with antigen-driven responses. Repeated subsampling changed both the strength of the expansion versus patch-test correlation and the threshold at which that correlation became significant.

V loses 0 bases, J loses 7 bases, and the germline ends lie 16 bases apart. There are 17 amino acids in the CDR3, from cysteine to phenylalanine inclusive. Only the CDR3 region is kept as DNA, spanning 51 bases read in frame from base 1. The germline V gene provides CDR1 MNHEY and CDR2 SVGEGT. The sample's time point label, decoded: patch test 2, 6 weeks after DPC sensitization. Read against the paper, the sample's treatment or condition label means: therapeutic diphenylcyclopropenone sensitization with weekly scalp DPC. At each patch-test visit, blood was drawn before the patch test was applied. To be eligible, patients had to be aged 18 to 70, diagnosed with alopecia and judged suitable for DPC therapy, while pregnant patients were excluded. Total RNA was isolated from unfractionated whole blood collected in Tempus Blood RNA tubes. This clonotype was picked up a small number of times. The clone's antigen remains unknown. Per-base quality was not reported, and no clone a single base away is much larger than it.

The library was produced with RACE. This sample was sequenced with a NextSeq 500. During library preparation, unique molecular identifiers were attached to individual cDNA molecules so that TCRs could be counted quantitatively and reproducibly. From each blood RNA sample, both TCR alpha and TCR beta chains were sequenced. In the authors' own workflow: Samples had a median of about 90,000 TCRs, with a range from roughly 20,000 to 700,000. V, J and CDR3 annotation of the TCR reads was carried out using the Decombinator software suite. For the PS versus PT1 abundance plots, all samples were subsampled to the same number of TCRs (28,000). TCRs were defined as expanded if absent before sensitization and observed at least eight times at the 2-week time point. TCRdb passed the public sequencing reads through fastp at Q25 and MiXCR, retaining productive beta sequences. Each entry merges the rows of one CDR3 protein and shows their most common DNA and genes. TCRdb, not the authors, supplied the V and J calls. This sample gives about 350,000 distinct CDR3 sequences in total; around 6% of them show up just once. Together, the top ten hold under 7% of the sample.

The clonotype originates from a woman between 18 and 30 years old with alopecia areata. Some clones in this sample may be carry-over from other donors' samples. This sequence uses TRBV6-2 or TRBV6-3 and TRBJ2-6, with a weak D call of TRBD2 (5 bases match). The input for sequencing was whole blood, taken in connection with sensitization to the hapten diphenylcyclopropenone (DPC). The CDR3 protein: CASSYSGQTTRANVLTF. The DNA sequence is TGTGCCAGCAGTTACTCTGGGCAGACTACACGAGCCAACGTCCTGACTTTC.